The rows below give T cell receptor beta chains drawn from one sample of a study of post-analysis software for immune sequencing data. One entry per CDR3 protein results from TCRdb running MiXCR on the PCR reads. The sample contains about 540,000 distinct CDR3 sequences, about a third of which appear only once. Sequencing was done on a sample of blood. Source of these receptors: a girl aged 2-17 years with multiple sclerosis. Both conserved end residues are trimmed from each CDR3.

v_call,cdr3_aa
TRBV5-6,ASSFYPRGKTDTQY
TRBV3-1,ASSPGGASYEQY
TRBV5-1,ASSLDSSTDTQY
TRBV9,ASSTVDRAYEQY
TRBV5-1,ASSLAGSNQPQH
TRBV28,ASSRPPGTGGAVRSQPQH
TRBV20-1,SASYGAETQY
TRBV20-1,SARDPGEYEQY
TRBV25-1,ASSKGTGRNEQF
TRBV6-1,ASSEAIYEQY
TRBV24-1,ATRDGSGPGDEQF
TRBV21-1,ASSKVLCTDTQY
TRBV20-1,SARGGTPSTDTQY
TRBV20-1,SATKGTFTDTQY
TRBV4-1,ASSQVFTEGAFNEQF
TRBV18,ASSPSQVPPEKLF
TRBV2,ASRGDRTGYT
TRBV5-1,ASSYQGGGYT
TRBV4-1,ASSRKGDRADQPQH
TRBV4-1,ASSQAVGRGRNEQY
TRBV7-2,ASSLQQSGVGYT
TRBV12-3/TRBV12-4,ASGRLGPYTYEQY
TRBV5-4,ASSFKGANTGELS
TRBV5-1,ASSSQGLAEKLF
TRBV6-5,ASSYRQGKANYGYT
TRBV5-6,ASSLVASGGYNGQF
TRBV27,ASSILATGLQETQY
TRBV28,ASIYSRGTEQF
TRBV20-1,SVPGTGGTEAF
TRBV7-2,ASSPEPGARGYT
TRBV7-6,ASSLYAGTTANEQF
TRBV11-2,ASSPIGGTSYYEQY
TRBV3-1,ASSQDAGLAVDTQY
TRBV12-3/TRBV12-4,ASSFEQGYNNEQF
TRBV18,ASSPRREQY
TRBV7-9,ASSLVLTGDEQY
TRBV20-1,SANQGRADQPQH
TRBV5-1,ASRGQVDSPLH
TRBV20-1,SAREGQPAIYEQY
TRBV5-1,ASDRTASSETQY
TRBV6-1,ASTGQNNSPLH
TRBV27,ASRAGTGRLEQY
TRBV24-1,ATSGTGNEQF
TRBV7-2,ASSKNPAYEQY
TRBV20-1,SAYIPGADTQY
TRBV5-1,ASSRLAEKDTQY
TRBV7-3,ASSPGTDTDTQY
TRBV12-3/TRBV12-4,ASSLAGGTRGTDTQY
TRBV4-1,ASSQEGRQGPFGYT
TRBV7-3,ASKNEPGGQSTQY
TRBV20-1,SAYPGRGGPLAKNIQY
TRBV24-1,ATSDLRRGEDTQY
TRBV11-2,ASSPWGTSGGTDTQY
TRBV29-1,SVDYSGGTQY
TRBV6-1,ASSDFGVREPLH
TRBV20-1,SAQSSGGASYNEQF
TRBV2,ASSESPLGRNGRAGEQF
TRBV10-3,AISEGQGYQPQH